This entry concerns a single T cell receptor beta chain. The antigen is undetermined. MiXCR, run by TCRdb on the RACE reads, gives a single entry per CDR3 protein. The sample carries some 98,000 distinct CDR3 sequences, 10% to 11% recorded once. The source of the sample is a study of human T cells and chemical hapten exposure. Study conclusions and caveats: It was expanded TCRs that formed significantly more large CDR3 similarity clusters than controls did.

Looked up from germline, CDR1 is MGHDK and CDR2 is SYGVNS. The V and J ends lost 3 bases and 4 bases, in that order; junction bases with no gene match: 8. The CDR3 has 17 amino acids. Time point indicated: pre-sensitization, week 0. Treatment defined: therapeutic diphenylcyclopropenone sensitization with weekly scalp DPC. This chain links TRBV25-1 with TRBJ2-1, with TRBD1 matching 11 bases. This sequence originates from a woman aged 55-70 years with alopecia areata. Some clones in this sample may be carry-over from other donors' samples. The source was whole blood, collected in connection with sensitization to the hapten diphenylcyclopropenone (DPC). The CDR3 sequence is CASSDLGQGAGYNEQFF. DNA of the CDR3: TGTGCCAGCAGTGATCTCGGACAGGGGGCTGGATACAATGAGCAGTTCTTC.